This T cell receptor beta chain was sequenced for a study of post-analysis software for immune sequencing data (dated by TCRdb to 2013 to 2016). Study-level background: Disease courses on record covered relapsing-remitting, secondary progressive and progressive-relapsing multiple sclerosis, though some patients had no subtype annotation. Patient repertoires were compared against around twelve previously published healthy control repertoires from donors aged roughly 6 to 28 years. A subset of samples was prepared in parallel using single-end sample barcoding, then pooled and co-amplified after Illumina adapter ligation.

In its sample, this clonotype was seen many times. What antigen it recognizes has not been identified. No base qualities exist here, and no much larger clone lies one base off it. For CDR1 and CDR2, the germline V gene (reference sequence) lists LNHNV and YYDKDF. Relative to germline, V is missing 11 bases and J is missing 2 bases, with 9 bases of the junction outside any gene match. Including the terminal cysteine and phenylalanine, the CDR3 comprises 13 residues. Only the CDR3 part of the read is kept: 39 bases, read in frame from the first base. Study-wide conclusions, independent of this receptor: Strong co-clustering of samples prepared in the same batch was shown by direct clustering with F measure, prompting a batch-effect correction. Significantly lower normalized Chao1 diversity was found in multiple sclerosis patients than in controls, suggesting substantial peripheral T-cell clonal expansion. Patients showed significantly higher frequencies than controls for roughly 5 TRBV segments, among them TRBV5-6, TRBV5-1 and TRBV20-1. The multiple sclerosis patient group was slightly younger than the control group.

To demonstrate the VDJtools post-analysis software, the study profiled TCR beta repertoires from the peripheral blood of about a dozen young patients with multiple sclerosis. The patients with multiple sclerosis were children and adolescents between roughly 6 and 17 years of age. Library preparation employed PCR. The instrument was an Illumina HiSeq 2500. To reduce PCR and sequencing biases, unique molecular identifiers were incorporated into the TCR beta cDNA libraries. Per 1 to 10 million input T cells, 500,000 or so cDNA molecules were obtained, such that each molecule approximated one T cell. The patient libraries were prepared and sequenced with the same protocol used for the earlier healthy control dataset. Samples belonging to the same batch were prepared together, multiplexed and sequenced on a shared HiSeq lane. The authors' pipeline ran thus. MIGEC was used to process the raw barcoded reads, and molecular identifier groups with only a single read were discarded before consensus assembly and CDR3 extraction. Clonotype tables were post-analysed with VDJtools, and diversity was normalized by down-sampling all datasets to the smallest sample size. In repertoire overlap clustering, CDR3 amino acid sequences, but not nucleotide sequences, were matched to correct batch-related cross-sample contamination. The public reads were reanalyzed by TCRdb: fastp trimming at Q25, MiXCR alignment, in-frame beta chains only. Rows are unified per CDR3 protein, each entry keeping the most common DNA and genes. None of the V and J calls come from the authors' own analysis; TCRdb made them. The sample yields roughly 540,000 distinct CDR3 sequences; around 36% were counted once. Of the sample, approximately 6% is held by the ten largest clones.

The receptor comes from a girl aged 2-17 years with multiple sclerosis. Sample: blood. Here the chain combines TRBV15 and TRBJ2-7; 7 bases in the junction line up with TRBD1. The sequenced DNA is TGTGCCTCCTCCTACGACAGGGCCTACGAGCAGTACTTC. Its product reads: CASSYDRAYEQYF.